These 20 T cell receptor beta chains came from one sample sequenced in a study of blood T cells in healthy people across ages. Together with a sample-barcoded 5' primer, a J-beta primer mix was included in a second PCR lasting about 7 to 12 cycles. MiXCR, applied by TCRdb to the 5' RACE reads, yields one record per CDR3 protein. The repertoire holds approximately 790,000 distinct CDR3 sequences, with roughly 60% as singletons. The sample comprised blood. Receptors originate from a man younger than 45 in good health.

J is TRBJ2-7 and V is TRBV6-2 or TRBV6-3; a weak D match, TRBD2 (6 bases). With 5 bases removed from V and 5 bases from J, the gap between germline ends came to 16 bases. The CDR3 has 14 amino acids. Germline CDR1 reads MNHEY; CDR2 reads SVGEGT. CDR3 sequence: CASSQGLTLDEQYF. The DNA of the CDR3 is TGTGCCAGCAGTCAGGGACTGACTCTGGACGAGCAGTACTTC.

This clonotype showed up just once. The rearrangement uses TRBV7-3 and TRBJ2-3, with 8 bases aligning to TRBD2. CDR3 length: 16 amino acids. The germline CDR1 and CDR2 sequences are SGHTA and FQGTGA. Unmatched junction bases numbered 11, after V lost 5 bases and J lost 4 bases. CDR3 sequence reads: CASSPLYSGGSDTQYF. The CDR3 nucleotides read TGTGCCAGCAGCCCTCTATACAGCGGGGGTTCAGATACGCAGTATTTT.

Concerning this clonotype itself: Germline and junction disagree at one end, which may indicate a read error. The chain employs TRBV7-8 and TRBJ2-7; D gene unclear. This CDR3 contains 14 residues. Germline-derived CDR1 and CDR2 are SGHVS and FQNEAQ. The CDR3 sequence: CASSLVSRTYEQYF. DNA of the CDR3: TGCGCCAGCAGCTTGGTAAGCCGTACCTACGAGCAGTACTTC.

This clonotype was found a few times. The genes are TRBV10-3 and TRBJ2-5; TRBD2 aligns across 7 bases. The germline V gene encodes CDR1 ENHRY and CDR2 SYGVKD. With 2 bases clipped from V and 4 bases from J, the junction kept 4 bases outside the gene matches. This CDR3 spans 14 amino acids. In DNA form, the CDR3 reads TGTGCCATCAGTGAGCGGGGGGACCCAGAGACCCAGTACTTC. It specifies CAISERGDPETQYF.

The V gene is TRBV2, the J gene TRBJ2-3, with D maybe TRBD2 (7 bases). Germline V gene data show CDR1 as SNHLY and CDR2 as FYNNEI. This CDR3 spans 15 amino acids. Trimming left V 2 bases short and J 2 bases short, with 11 bases between. The CDR3 spells CASSERGGTTDTQYF. Written as DNA, the CDR3 is TGTGCCAGCAGTGAAAGGGGGGGGACCACAGATACGCAGTATTTT.

This chain uses TRBV6-5 with TRBJ2-7; 12 positions agree with TRBD2. The ends lost 5 bases at V and 7 bases at J; junction bases unmatched: 12. Per germline, CDR1 MNHEY and CDR2 SVGAGI. The CDR3 runs to 16 residues. CDR3 region: CASSPYTLTSGGEQYF. For the CDR3, the DNA is TGTGCCAGCAGTCCTTACACATTGACTAGCGGGGGTGAGCAGTACTTC.

V usage is TRBV29-1 and J usage is TRBJ1-1, with 9 bases identical to TRBD1. CDR3 size: 10 residues. V lost 5 bases to trimming and J lost 9 bases; unmatched junction nucleotides: 1. In germline, CDR1 is SQVTM, CDR2 ANQGSEA. The CDR3 protein is CSVTGGQAFF. Written as DNA, the CDR3 is TGCAGCGTTACAGGGGGCCAAGCTTTCTTT.

V usage is TRBV18 and J usage is TRBJ2-7; D ambiguous. This CDR3 spans 13 amino acids. CDR1 is KGHSH, CDR2 LQKENI, per germline. V lost 2 bases and J lost 5, with 10 bases in between. The CDR3 DNA follows: TGTGCCAGCTCACCAACACCGACCGACGAGCAGTACTTC. Protein sequence: CASSPTPTDEQYF.

The gene calls are TRBV4-1 and TRBJ2-3, with 7 bases identical to TRBD2. Germline-derived CDR1 and CDR2 are MGHRA and YSYEKL. J was trimmed by 3 bases and V by 4 bases; bases with no gene match: 7. The CDR3 extends over 15 amino acids. CDR3 protein: CASSRWGLLTDTQYF. The CDR3 region has the DNA TGCGCCAGCAGCCGGTGGGGACTACTTACAGATACGCAGTATTTT.

This chain links TRBV7-2 with TRBJ1-5, with 9 bases lining up with TRBD1. V shed 0 bases and J 13 bases; nucleotides not matched to a gene: 13. CDR1 and CDR2 from the germline V gene are SGHTA and FQGNSA. The CDR3 has 16 amino acids. CDR3 sequence: CASSLAGGQGTGGQHF. CDR3 sequence (DNA): TGTGCCAGCAGCTTAGCGGGGGGACAGGGTACCGGGGGTCAGCATTTT. Supplemented by reference TRBV7-2 and TRBJ1-5, the full variable domain reads GAGVSQSPSNKVTEKGKDVELRCDPISGHTALYWYRQSLGQGLEFLIYFQGNSAPDKSGLPSDRFSAERTGGSVSTLTIQRTQQEDSAVYLCASSLAGGQGTGGQHFGDGTRLSIL.

The chain recombines TRBV6-2 or TRBV6-3 with TRBJ2-5, with D hard to call. The last part of the DNA fits TRBJ2-7 better; the J call may be wrong. The CDR3 spans 12 residues. Germline V CDR1 and CDR2: MNHEY, SVGEGT. The CDR3 region has the DNA TGTGCCAGCAGAGACGGTTTGACCGAGCAGTACTTC. It specifies CASRDGLTEQYF.

V is TRBV12-3 or TRBV12-4 and J is TRBJ2-4, with no clear D. Deletions cut 6 bases from V and 0 bases from J, with 21 bases between. This CDR3 region has 18 residues. The CDR3, as DNA: TGTGCCAGCAGGATTCTTGGTTCAAATTCCCGAGCCAAAAACATTCAGTACTTC. It is translated as CASRILGSNSRAKNIQYF.

The V and J genes are TRBV5-1 and TRBJ2-6, with no clear D. The CDR3 has 16 amino acids. The germline V gene has CDR1 SGHRS and CDR2 YFSETQ. Deletions cut 0 bases from V and 0 bases from J, with 7 bases between. Written as DNA, the CDR3 is TGCGCCAGCAGCTTGGCCCCGGTCTCTGGGGCCAACGTCCTGACTTTC. The encoded protein is CASSLAPVSGANVLTF.

As regards this clonotype: The junction departs from germline at one end; a sequencing error may be responsible. The V call is TRBV6-6, the J call TRBJ2-7; 7 bases agree with TRBD2. CDR3 length equals 15 residues. Germline-derived CDR1 and CDR2 are MNHNY and SVGAGI (reference sequence). The CDR3 spells CAISPSGETSYEQYF. The CDR3 DNA is TGTGCCATCAGTCCCAGCGGGGAGACTTCCTACGAGCAGTACTTC.

The J gene is TRBJ1-1, the V gene TRBV12-3 or TRBV12-4, with 9 nucleotides matching TRBD1. The CDR3 consists of 15 residues. Trimming removed 4 bases from V and 4 bases from J; junction bases left unmatched: 7. The CDR3 here is CASSWVGDRVTEAFF. For the CDR3, the DNA is TGTGCCAGCAGTTGGGTGGGGGACAGGGTCACTGAAGCTTTCTTT.

This clonotype was seen ten or more times. The genes are TRBV9 and TRBJ1-2; D is unresolved. The CDR3 extends over 15 amino acids. CDR1 SGDLS and CDR2 YYNGEE come from the germline V gene. V was shortened by 0 bases and J by 0 bases, with 9 bases between the two germline ends. CDR3 nucleotide sequence: TGTGCCAGCAGCGTAGCGCGCAGCACTAACTATGGCTACACCTTC. Amino acid sequence: CASSVARSTNYGYTF. The entire variable domain, with the rest obtained from reference TRBV9 and TRBJ1-2, is as follows: DSGVTQTPKHLITATGQRVTLRCSPRSGDLSVYWYQQSLDQGLQFLIQYYNGEERAKGNILERFSAQQFPDLHSELNLSSLELGDSALYFCASSVARSTNYGYTFGSGTRLTVV.

The chain joins TRBV20-1 to TRBJ1-1; D is unclear. Germline V gene sequence: CDR1 DFQATT, CDR2 SNEGSKA (reference sequence). The CDR3 consists of 16 residues. Between the trimmed V and J ends, which lost 3 bases and 1 base, there was a span of 18 bases. This CDR3 reads CSASYPRTGRNTEAFF. Written as DNA, the CDR3 is TGCAGTGCTAGCTACCCCCGGACGGGAAGGAACACTGAAGCTTTCTTT.

V usage is TRBV9 and J usage is TRBJ2-1, with 9 bases that match TRBD2. J was trimmed by 6 bases and V by 6 bases; bases with no gene match: 7. The CDR3 runs to 14 residues. Germline-derived CDR1 and CDR2 are SGDLS and YYNGEE. CDR3 coding DNA: TGTGCCAGCAACGCGGGGGGGCTGGCCAATGAGCAGTTCTTC. It codes for CASNAGGLANEQFF.

Here the CDR3 reads CASSEDRGGGQPQHF. The CDR3 nucleotides are TGTGCCAGCAGTGAAGACAGGGGAGGAGGCCAGCCCCAGCATTTT. The chain is built from TRBV2 and TRBJ1-5, with 7 positions matching TRBD1. This CDR3 spans 15 amino acids. Germline assignment: CDR1 SNHLY and CDR2 FYNNEI. The V segment lost 1 base and the J segment 7 bases; nucleotides outside the gene matches: 7.

The chain joins TRBV3-1 to TRBJ2-7; D ambiguous. The germline V gene encodes CDR1 LGHDT and CDR2 YNNKEL (reference sequence). V lost 1 base to trimming and J lost 2 bases, with 15 bases between them. This CDR3 has 16 residues. In DNA, the CDR3 is TGTGCCAGCAGCCAAGTTTTTGCGCAGAGAACCTACGAGCAGTACTTC. This encodes CASSQVFAQRTYEQYF.